This entry describes one T cell receptor beta chain. Only in-frame clones appear in the TCRdb table, and some are missing; sequencing was by immunoSEQ multiplex PCR. The sample lists approximately 2,000,000 clones, 85% to 95% occurring once. The record originates from a study of shared clonotypes between healthy human individuals. V was pared by 0 bases and J by 4 bases, with 10 bases of the junction left unmatched. CDR3 length equals 17 residues. CDR1 SGHDT and CDR2 YYEEEE come from the germline V gene. Participating donors were healthy, HIV-negative adults free of recent acute infections or vaccinations.

The gene calls are TRBV5-6 and TRBJ2-3, with TRBD2 identical over 8 bases. The sequenced sample was naive CD4+ T cells from PBMCs. Regarding subset: CD45RA+ positively selected. The TCR sequence derives from a man aged 18 to 29 in good health. Some clones in this sample may be carry-over from other donors' samples. The DNA of the CDR3 is TGTGCCAGCAGCTTGGTGGAATTAGCGGGATCGGCAGATACGCAGTATTTT. It specifies CASSLVELAGSADTQYF. Full variable domain (remainder filled in from reference TRBV5-6 and TRBJ2-3): DAGVTQSPTHLIKTRGQQVTLRCSPKSGHDTVSWYQQALGQGPQFIFQYYEEEERQRGNFPDRFSGHQFPNYSSELNVNALLLGDSALYLCASSLVELAGSADTQYFGPGTRLTVL.